A selection of T cell receptor beta chains follows, all from one sample in a study of cytomegalovirus exposure and HLA in healthy donors. Produced via immunoSEQ multiplex PCR; TCRdb's table is partial and in-frame only. The data hold under 200,000 clones, with around 81% observed a single time. Material for sequencing was PBMCs. Source of these receptors: a woman aged 18-30 years in good health and CMV-seropositive. Each CDR3 is given with its conserved first and last residue. A D gene is named only where the DNA matches it firmly. Some rows mark clone size as missing; the rest say once, few, many or name a class of expanded clone.

V	size	J	D	CDR3	DNA
TRBV4-2	.	TRBJ2-2	TRBD2	CASSGNLAGGLTGELFF	TGTGCCAGCAGCGGGAATCTAGCGGGGGGGCTTACCGGGGAGCTGTTTTTT
TRBV6-4	few	TRBJ2-3	TRBD2	CASSLAGGTDTQYF	TGTGCCAGCAGTCTAGCGGGGGGGACAGATACGCAGTATTTT
TRBV19	once	TRBJ2-3	TRBD2	CASKLAGSGVGDTQYF	TGTGCCAGTAAATTGGCGGGTAGCGGGGTCGGAGATACGCAGTATTTT
TRBV9	.	TRBJ1-1	.	CASSVRQDNTEAFF	TGTGCCAGCAGCGTAAGGCAGGATAACACTGAAGCTTTCTTT
TRBV30	.	TRBJ2-5	.	CAWYRPDSSQETQYF	TGTGCCTGGTACCGCCCTGACAGTTCTCAAGAGACCCAGTACTTC
TRBV11-3	.	TRBJ1-6	.	CASSPGNSPLHF	TGTGCCAGCAGCCCCGGGAATTCACCCCTCCACTTT
TRBV10-3	.	TRBJ2-7	TRBD1	CAISEPGQGSYEQYF	TGTGCCATCAGTGAGCCGGGACAGGGGTCCTACGAGCAGTACTTC
TRBV11-3	.	TRBJ1-1	.	CASSPNMNTEAFF	TGTGCCAGCAGCCCGAACATGAACACTGAAGCTTTCTTT
TRBV10-2	.	TRBJ1-6	TRBD1	CASSESVTGHNSPLHF	TGCGCCAGCAGTGAGTCTGTGACAGGGCATAATTCACCCCTCCACTTT
TRBV9	.	TRBJ2-2	.	CASSPPGVGVTGELFF	TGTGCCAGCAGCCCACCAGGGGTGGGTGTGACCGGGGAGCTGTTTTTT
TRBV5-1	once	TRBJ2-3	TRBD1	CASSLGYRDSDNPTDTQYF	TGCGCCAGCAGCTTGGGTTACCGGGACAGCGATAACCCCACAGATACGCAGTATTTT
TRBV2	.	TRBJ2-1	.	CASRSRDSSSYNEQFF	TGTGCCAGCAGAAGCCGGGACTCGAGCTCCTACAATGAGCAGTTCTTC
TRBV9	.	TRBJ1-4	TRBD1	CASSGQGARSEKLFF	TGTGCCAGCAGCGGACAGGGGGCGCGTTCCGAAAAACTGTTTTTT
TRBV5-1	.	TRBJ2-5	TRBD2	CASTASAAGGGETQYF	TGCGCCAGCACCGCCTCGGCAGCGGGGGGGGGAGAGACCCAGTACTTC
TRBV4-3	.	TRBJ1-1	.	CASSQDLTREAFF	TGCGCCAGCAGCCAAGATCTTACGCGAGAAGCTTTCTTT
TRBV27	.	TRBJ1-5	.	CASSLLENQPQHF	TGTGCCAGCAGTTTACTGGAGAATCAGCCCCAGCATTTT
TRBV19	.	TRBJ1-2	TRBD1	CASSSKGTGGNYGYTF	TGTGCCAGTAGTTCAAAAGGGACAGGGGGAAACTATGGCTACACCTTC
TRBV28	.	TRBJ2-7	.	CASSHYSYEQYF	TGTGCCAGCAGTCACTACTCCTACGAGCAGTACTTC
TRBV5-1	.	TRBJ1-1	.	CASRASELPNTEAFF	TGCGCCAGCAGGGCGTCGGAGCTTCCGAACACTGAAGCTTTCTTT
TRBV30	.	TRBJ1-3	.	CAWSVASGNTIYF	TGTGCCTGGAGTGTAGCCTCTGGAAACACCATATATTTT
TRBV11-2	few	TRBJ1-4	TRBD1	CASSFGQGGQAEKLFF	TGTGCCAGCAGCTTCGGACAGGGAGGGCAGGCTGAAAAACTGTTTTTT
TRBV5-1	.	TRBJ1-4	.	CASSPRRSATNEKLFF	TGCGCCAGCAGCCCAAGGAGGTCTGCAACTAATGAAAAACTGTTTTTT
TRBV19	.	TRBJ2-3	TRBD1	CASSIGQGIDTQYF	TGTGCCAGTAGTATCGGACAGGGGATAGATACGCAGTATTTT
TRBV9	once	TRBJ2-3	.	CASSLVGGFTDTQYF	TGTGCCAGCAGCCTAGTCGGCGGTTTCACAGATACGCAGTATTTT
TRBV30	.	TRBJ2-5	.	CAWSPLEGEETQYF	TGTGCCTGGAGTCCCCTCGAGGGAGAGGAGACCCAGTACTTC
TRBV5-4	once	TRBJ1-2	TRBD1	CASSKETGGDGYTF	TGTGCCAGCAGCAAAGAGACAGGGGGCGATGGCTACACCTTC
TRBV29-1	.	TRBJ1-2	.	CSVIIVQGSPTGGYTF	TGCAGCGTTATTATCGTGCAGGGGTCTCCCACTGGGGGCTACACCTTC
TRBV5-6	.	TRBJ2-1	TRBD2	CASSLRVWGLAAANEQFF	TGTGCCAGCAGCTTGAGGGTTTGGGGACTAGCGGCTGCCAATGAGCAGTTCTTC
TRBV6-5	.	TRBJ1-1	TRBD1	CASSRQGGHTEAFF	TGTGCCAGCAGTAGACAGGGAGGTCACACTGAAGCTTTCTTT
TRBV11-3	.	TRBJ2-1	TRBD2	CASSLDLASGAYEQFF	TGTGCCAGCAGCTTAGATCTGGCTAGCGGGGCATATGAGCAGTTCTTC
TRBV28	once	TRBJ2-7	TRBD1	CASSTRGQGVPYEQYF	TGTGCCAGCAGTACGCGCGGACAGGGGGTCCCCTACGAGCAGTACTTC
TRBV7-3	.	TRBJ1-4	TRBD1	CASSLYRDSFSHNEKLFF	TGTGCCAGCAGCCTATACCGGGACAGTTTTTCCCATAATGAAAAACTGTTTTTT